A single sample gave rise to the 24 T cell receptor beta chains below, sequenced in a study of blood T cell repertoires in COVID-19. Assay: immunoSEQ multiplex PCR; the TCRdb copy retains only in-frame clones and omits some. Among more than 110,000 clones listed, about four fifths were seen once. The sequenced material came from PBMCs or T cells enriched from blood (not recorded which). These receptors were obtained from a man aged 40-55 years with acute COVID-19.

This chain connects TRBV19 to TRBJ1-5; 8 bases align to TRBD1. The length of the CDR3 is 15 residues. V shed 5 bases and J 4 bases; nucleotides not matched to a gene: 7. Germline CDR1 LNHDA, CDR2 SQIVND (reference sequence). In DNA, the CDR3 is TGTGCCAGTAGTGGGTCGCAGGGGGCGAATCAGCCCCAGCATTTT. This translates into CASSGSQGANQPQHF.

J is TRBJ2-1 and V is TRBV6-2 or TRBV6-3; TRBD2 matches 10 bases. The CDR3 loop spans 14 amino acids. CDR1 MNHEY and CDR2 SVGEGT come from the germline V gene. With 2 bases clipped from V and 9 bases from J, the junction kept 4 bases outside the gene matches. CDR3: CASSYGAGGREQFF. The DNA of the CDR3 is TGTGCCAGCAGTTACGGAGCGGGAGGGCGTGAGCAGTTCTTC.

V usage is TRBV25-1 and J usage is TRBJ2-1; TRBD2 agrees at 9 bases. This CDR3 contains 16 residues. Germline values: CDR1 MGHDK, CDR2 SYGVNS. The V gene end was trimmed by 2 bases and the J gene end by 0 bases; junction bases not matched to a gene: 2. The CDR3 DNA sequence: TGTGCCAGCAGTGAACCGCGGGAGGGCTCCTACAATGAGCAGTTCTTC. This translates into CASSEPREGSYNEQFF.

Only a few counts were recorded for this clone. The rearrangement uses TRBV27 and TRBJ1-2; perhaps TRBD1 as D (6 bases). The CDR3 is made up of 14 amino acids. V was clipped by 3 bases and J by 4 bases, with 12 bases between them. Germline-derived CDR1 and CDR2 are MNHEY and SMNVEV (reference sequence). The CDR3 reads CASSFAGEIYGYTF. For the CDR3, the DNA is TGTGCCAGCAGTTTTGCAGGGGAAATCTATGGCTACACCTTC.

Details on this clone: The sample holds other DNA sequences that translate to the same CDR3. The rearrangement uses TRBV19 and TRBJ2-1; 9 bases match TRBD1. In germline, CDR1 is LNHDA, CDR2 SQIVND (reference sequence). The length of the CDR3 is 13 residues. V lost 5 bases to trimming and J lost 6 bases; unmatched junction nucleotides: 2. The CDR3 here is CASSGTGLNEQFF. DNA of the CDR3: TGTGCCAGTAGTGGGACAGGGCTCAATGAGCAGTTCTTC.

This clone was observed a handful of times. V and J are TRBV9 and TRBJ2-7; TRBD1 matches 10 bases. The V gene's germline CDR1 is SGDLS and CDR2 YYNGEE. This CDR3 has 18 amino acids. V shed 4 bases and J 0 bases; nucleotides not matched to a gene: 13. The DNA for the CDR3 is TGTGCCAGCAGCACACCCGGGACAGGGGACCCATCCTCCTACGAGCAGTACTTC. This gives the protein CASSTPGTGDPSSYEQYF. Full variable domain (missing parts from reference TRBV9 and TRBJ2-7): DSGVTQTPKHLITATGQRVTLRCSPRSGDLSVYWYQQSLDQGLQFLIQYYNGEERAKGNILERFSAQQFPDLHSELNLSSLELGDSALYFCASSTPGTGDPSSYEQYFGPGTRLTVT.

This rearrangement joins TRBV7-2 to TRBJ1-6; D may be TRBD1 (5 bases). The CDR3 runs to 16 residues. Looked up from germline, CDR1 is SGHTA and CDR2 is FQGNSA. V lost 2 bases, J lost 7 bases, and 15 bases lay in between. For the CDR3, the DNA is TGTGCCAGCAGCTTAATGGCAGGGCAGACGAATTCACCCCTCCACTTT. Protein: CASSLMAGQTNSPLHF.

The rearrangement uses TRBV9 and TRBJ1-5; the D gene is possibly TRBD1 (6 bases). CDR1 and CDR2 from the germline V gene are SGDLS and YYNGEE. V lost 3 bases, J lost 7 bases, and 14 bases lay in between. CDR3 length equals 14 residues. DNA of the CDR3: TGTGCCAGCAGCGCCGGGACAACAGAACAGCCCCAGCATTTT. Translating gives CASSAGTTEQPQHF.

The gene calls are TRBV29-1 and TRBJ1-4, with D unclear. Deletions cut 5 bases from V and 0 bases from J, with 10 bases between. Germline values: CDR1 SQVTM, CDR2 ANQGSEA. The CDR3 has 14 amino acids. CDR3 in amino acids: CSVYSGSTNEKLFF. The CDR3 region has the DNA TGCAGCGTTTACTCAGGATCAACTAATGAAAAACTGTTTTTT.

The chain links TRBV4-2 to TRBJ2-5; 7 bases align to TRBD2. J gave up 1 base and V 4 bases, and 9 bases lay outside the gene matches. This CDR3 contains 16 residues. CDR1 is LGHNA and CDR2 is YNFKEQ in the germline V gene. CDR3 loop: CASSPGGSDFQETQYF. For the CDR3, the DNA is TGTGCCAGCAGCCCCGGGGGGAGTGACTTCCAAGAGACCCAGTACTTC.

The chain combines TRBV11-3 with TRBJ1-6; maybe TRBD1 (5 bases). V lost 1 base and J 10 bases, leaving 8 bases between the germline ends. Germline V lookup: CDR1 SGHNT, CDR2 YENEEA. The CDR3 is made up of 13 amino acids. The CDR3: CASSLGGESPLHF. CDR3 in DNA: TGTGCCAGCAGCTTAGGGGGGGAATCACCCCTCCACTTT.

This clone was observed a handful of times. The chain is built from TRBV21-1 and TRBJ2-1; TRBD1, as called in the table, went unchecked against the DNA. TRBV21-1 is designated a pseudogene. This CDR3 is built from 15 residues. The CDR3 loop is CASPAGDRGYNEQFF. The CDR3, as DNA: TGTGCCAGCCCGGCGGGGGACAGGGGTTACAATGAGCAGTTCTTC.

Written as DNA, the CDR3 is TGTGCCAGCAGTGCGATCAAAGAGACCCAGTACTTC. As protein: CASSAIKETQYF. This chain connects TRBV12-3 or TRBV12-4 to TRBJ2-5; D not certain. Trimming removed 5 bases at V and 3 bases at J, with 7 bases between. The CDR3 sequence is 12 residues long.

V is TRBV28 and J is TRBJ1-5; 7 bases line up with TRBD1. CDR3 length: 16 residues. V lost 8 bases, J lost 2 bases, and 12 bases stayed unmatched. The germline CDR1 and CDR2 sequences are MDHEN and SYDVKM. CDR3 DNA sequence: TGTGCCAGCGACAGGGATTCCCCTGAGGGCAATCAGCCCCAGCATTTT. This translates into CASDRDSPEGNQPQHF.

The V call is TRBV7-8, the J call TRBJ2-5; 11 nucleotides match TRBD1. Losses at the gene ends were 5 bases for V and 3 bases for J; bases not matched to a gene: 5. Germline V gene lookup returns CDR1 SGHVS and CDR2 FQNEAQ. CDR3 length: 15 amino acids. The CDR3 nucleotides read TGTGCCAGCAGCCCCGGGACAGGGGGGGAAGAGACCCAGTACTTC. This sequence encodes CASSPGTGGEETQYF. Drawing the rest from reference TRBV7-8 and TRBJ2-5, the complete variable domain is GAGVSQSPRYKVAKRGQDVALRCDPISGHVSLFWYQQALGQGPEFLTYFQNEAQLDKSGLPSDRFFAERPEGSVSTLKIQRTQQEDSAVYLCASSPGTGGEETQYFGPGTRLLVL.

This clone turned up a few times. This chain uses TRBV10-3 with TRBJ2-2; TRBD1 agrees at 9 bases. The CDR3 consists of 14 residues. V shed 10 bases and J 8 bases; nucleotides not matched to a gene: 11. Germline V lookup: CDR1 ENHRY, CDR2 SYGVKD. CDR3 amino acids: CATSPGQGSGELFF. As DNA, the CDR3 is TGTGCCACCTCTCCGGGACAGGGTTCAGGGGAGCTGTTTTTT.

The gene calls are TRBV4-2 and TRBJ2-3; TRBD2 aligns across 7 bases. Germline V gene sequence: CDR1 LGHNA, CDR2 YNFKEQ. Trimming took 3 bases from V and 4 from J; bases not matched to a gene: 10. The CDR3 is 16 amino acids. In nucleotides, the CDR3 is TGTGCCAGCAGCCAGGGGGGGTTCGGCCGGCCAGATACGCAGTATTTT. Translating it yields CASSQGGFGRPDTQYF.

The CDR3 DNA reads as TGTGCCACCAGCACCCTCACAGGGGGCCGGACACCCCTCCACTTT. Its protein product is CATSTLTGGRTPLHF. V is TRBV15 and J is TRBJ1-6; 9 nucleotides agree with TRBD1. The CDR3 is made up of 15 amino acids. Germline V gives CDR1 LNHNV, CDR2 YYDKDF (reference sequence). V was clipped by 4 bases and J by 11 bases; unmatched bases: 9. Looking up the rest from reference TRBV15 and TRBJ1-6 gives the full variable domain: DAMVIQNPRYQVTQFGKPVTLSCSQTLNHNVMYWYQQKSSQAPKLLFHYYDKDFNNEADTPDNFQSRRPNTSFCFLDIRSPGLGDTAMYLCATSTLTGGRTPLHFGNGTRLTVT.

The chain employs TRBV5-1 and TRBJ2-5; TRBD2 is a possible D gene (6 bases). The germline V gene has CDR1 SGHRS and CDR2 YFSETQ. V was pared by 3 bases and J by 3 bases, with 12 bases between. The CDR3 has 14 residues. In DNA, the CDR3 is TGCGCCAGCAGCTCCCCAGGAGGGGAAGAGACCCAGTACTTC. It is translated as CASSSPGGEETQYF.

The genes are TRBV27 and TRBJ1-1; D remains ambiguous. The CDR3 extends over 14 amino acids. The V gene lost 4 bases and the J gene lost 4 bases, with 13 bases spanning the gap. The V gene's germline CDR1 is MNHEY and CDR2 SMNVEV (reference sequence). The CDR3 coding sequence is TGTGCCAGCAGTTCTCCGGGAGCGACCACTGAAGCTTTCTTT. Amino acids: CASSSPGATTEAFF.

This chain uses TRBV19 with TRBJ2-1; TRBD2 matches 11 bases. The trim removed 5 bases at V and 4 bases at J, leaving 4 bases unmatched. Germline CDR1 is LNHDA and CDR2 is SQIVND (reference sequence). The CDR3 is 15 amino acids. The CDR3 coding sequence is TGTGCCAGTAGTCAATGGACTAGCGGGTACAATGAGCAGTTCTTC. It encodes CASSQWTSGYNEQFF.

The chain has TRBV4-3 and TRBJ2-7, with 7 bases identical to TRBD1. The germline V gene encodes CDR1 LGHNA and CDR2 YSLEER. Trimming cost V 4 bases and J 2 bases; bases outside gene matches: 8. The length of the CDR3 is 15 residues. CDR3 in amino acids: CASSREPGQTYEQYF. Here the CDR3 DNA reads TGCGCCAGCAGCCGAGAACCGGGACAGACCTACGAGCAGTACTTC.

This clone was seen a few times. The V gene is TRBV4-3, the J gene TRBJ2-1, with D uncertain. Germline V CDR1 and CDR2: LGHNA, YSLEER. The V end was cut by 0 bases, the J end by 5 bases, with 8 bases between. The CDR3 spans 14 residues. This chain's CDR3 is CASSQESYDNEQFF. The CDR3, as DNA: TGCGCCAGCAGCCAAGAGTCCTATGACAATGAGCAGTTCTTC.

The rearrangement uses TRBV30 and TRBJ2-7; 10 positions agree with TRBD1. The junction had 17 bases not matched to a gene; V was cut back by 0 bases and J by 3 bases. CDR1 and CDR2 from the germline V gene are GTSNPN and SVGIG (reference sequence). The CDR3 has 19 amino acids. CDR3 loop: CAWSVPGTGASLFDYEQYF. The CDR3 DNA reads as TGTGCCTGGAGTGTCCCCGGGACAGGGGCATCCCTCTTTGACTACGAGCAGTACTTC.